The entry below gives a single TCR beta chain sequence along with its context. The data originate from a study of T cell responses to AZD1222 COVID-19 vaccine. The CDR3 runs 16 residues. The germline CDR1 and CDR2 sequences are LGHDT and YNNKEL (reference sequence). V was shortened by 0 bases and J by 0 bases, with 8 bases between the two germline ends. It was second doses at about 4 or about 12 weeks that were pooled. Clones were sequenced by immunoSEQ multiplex PCR, and TCRdb holds only the in-frame ones, with some missing. Of around 160,000 clones in the sample, about 89% were seen once. The V call is TRBV3-1 (or the pseudogene TRBV3-2), the J call TRBJ1-4; D is unclear. The receptor was isolated from an adult who received the AZD1222 COVID-19 vaccine. Sequenced here: peripheral blood, sampled 28 days after the second AZD1222 dose. CDR3 region: CASSQDTYATNEKLFF. The DNA for the CDR3 is TGTGCCAGCAGCCAAGACACCTATGCAACTAATGAAAAACTGTTTTTT.